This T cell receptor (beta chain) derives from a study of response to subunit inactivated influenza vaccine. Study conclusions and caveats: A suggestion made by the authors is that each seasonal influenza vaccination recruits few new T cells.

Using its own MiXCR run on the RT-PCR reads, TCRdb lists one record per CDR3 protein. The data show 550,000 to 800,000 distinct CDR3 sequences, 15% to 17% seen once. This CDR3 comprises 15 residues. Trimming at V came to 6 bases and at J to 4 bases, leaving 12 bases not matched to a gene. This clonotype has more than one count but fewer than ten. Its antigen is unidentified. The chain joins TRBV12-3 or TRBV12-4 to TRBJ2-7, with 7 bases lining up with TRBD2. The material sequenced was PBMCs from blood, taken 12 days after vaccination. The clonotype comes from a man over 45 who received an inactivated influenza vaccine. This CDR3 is CASSPRAGAGYEQYF. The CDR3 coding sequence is TGTGCCAGCAGCCCCAGGGCGGGAGCGGGATACGAGCAGTACTTC.